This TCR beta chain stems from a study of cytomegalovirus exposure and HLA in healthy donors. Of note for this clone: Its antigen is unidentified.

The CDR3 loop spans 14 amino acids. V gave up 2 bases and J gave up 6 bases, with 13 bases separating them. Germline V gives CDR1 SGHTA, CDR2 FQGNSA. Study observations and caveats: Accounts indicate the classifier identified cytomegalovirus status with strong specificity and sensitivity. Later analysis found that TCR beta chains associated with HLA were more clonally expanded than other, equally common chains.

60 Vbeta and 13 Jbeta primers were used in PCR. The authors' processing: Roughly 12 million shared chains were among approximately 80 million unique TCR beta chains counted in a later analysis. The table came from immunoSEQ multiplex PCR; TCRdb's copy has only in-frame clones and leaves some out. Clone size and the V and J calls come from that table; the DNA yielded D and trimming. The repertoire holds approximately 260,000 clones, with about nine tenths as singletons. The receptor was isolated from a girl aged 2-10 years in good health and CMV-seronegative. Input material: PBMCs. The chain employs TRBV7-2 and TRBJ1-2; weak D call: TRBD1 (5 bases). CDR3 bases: TGTGCCAGCAGCTTAACGACAGCGAAGGATGGCTACACCTTC. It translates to CASSLTTAKDGYTF.